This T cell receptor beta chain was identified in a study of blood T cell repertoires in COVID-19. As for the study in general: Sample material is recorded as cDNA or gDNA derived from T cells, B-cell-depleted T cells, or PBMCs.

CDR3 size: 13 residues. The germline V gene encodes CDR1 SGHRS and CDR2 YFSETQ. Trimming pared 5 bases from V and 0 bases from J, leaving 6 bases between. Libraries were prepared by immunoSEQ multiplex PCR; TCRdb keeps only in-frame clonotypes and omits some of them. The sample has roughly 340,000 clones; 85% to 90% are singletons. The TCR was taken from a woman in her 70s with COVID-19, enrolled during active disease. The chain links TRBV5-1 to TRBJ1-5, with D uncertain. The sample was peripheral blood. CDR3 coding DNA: TGCGCCAGCAGGCAGGATAGCAATCAGCCCCAGCATTTT. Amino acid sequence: CASRQDSNQPQHF.